This T cell receptor (beta chain) was obtained from a study of T cells in Graves' hyperthyroidism and ophthalmopathy. The CDR3 is 15 amino acids. As regards this clonotype: A much larger clone lies one base from this, so it may be a read error.

Authors of the study amplified TCR beta CDR3 regions from RNA transcripts. First-round RT-PCR with HTBI primers amplified the TCR CDR3 region. TCRdb fed the multiplex PCR reads into MiXCR, producing one record per CDR3 protein. The sample lists under 350,000 distinct CDR3 sequences; about 20% were seen once. Material for sequencing was blood. This clonotype originated in a woman in her 50s with Graves' hyperthyroidism. The chain employs TRBV12-3 or TRBV12-4 and TRBJ2-2; either TRBD1 or TRBD2 may supply D (5 bases each). The CDR3 here is CASSFRQGNTGELSF. CDR3 DNA sequence: TGTGCCAGCAGTTTTCGGCAGGGTAACACCGGGGAGCTGTCTTTT.